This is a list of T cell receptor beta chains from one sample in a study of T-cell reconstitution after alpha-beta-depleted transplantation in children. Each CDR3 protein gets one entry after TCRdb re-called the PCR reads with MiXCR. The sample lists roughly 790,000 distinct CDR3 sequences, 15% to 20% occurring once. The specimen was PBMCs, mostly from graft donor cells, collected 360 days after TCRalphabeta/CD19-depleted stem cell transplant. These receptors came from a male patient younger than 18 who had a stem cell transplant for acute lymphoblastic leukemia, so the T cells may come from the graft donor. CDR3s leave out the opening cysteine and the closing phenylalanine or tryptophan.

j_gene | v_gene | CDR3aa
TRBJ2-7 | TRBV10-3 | AISKETNYEQY
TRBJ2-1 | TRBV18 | ASSPINYNEQF
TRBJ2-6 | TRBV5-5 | ASTGQVNSGANVLT
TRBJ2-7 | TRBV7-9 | ASSVPTSGRHEQY
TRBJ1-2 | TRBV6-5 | ASSPVPNYGYT
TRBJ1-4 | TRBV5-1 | ASRGQETPNEKLF
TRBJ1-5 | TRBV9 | ASSVDPEHEYRDQPQH
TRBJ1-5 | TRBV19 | ASNRGQYSNQPQH
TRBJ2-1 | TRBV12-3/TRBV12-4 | ASTSDWNNEQF
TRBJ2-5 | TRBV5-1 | ASSASFQETQY
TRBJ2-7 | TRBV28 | ASRTGTGLYEQY
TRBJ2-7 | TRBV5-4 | ASSLTWGSTYEQY
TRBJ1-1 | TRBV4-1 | SSSHGGSTEAF
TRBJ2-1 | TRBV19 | ASRLAGPHNEQF
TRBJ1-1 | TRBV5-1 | ASSLAPQGLSEAF
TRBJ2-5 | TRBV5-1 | ASSLGYSGWETQY
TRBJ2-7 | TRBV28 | AHSGGGAESFYEQY
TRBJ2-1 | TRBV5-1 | ASRRQGASYNEQF
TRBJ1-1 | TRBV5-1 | ASSYWTGGRTEAF
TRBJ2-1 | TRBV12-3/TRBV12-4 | ASSFWAGVYNEQF
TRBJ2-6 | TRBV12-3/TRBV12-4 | TSSPGLAGEAGANVLT
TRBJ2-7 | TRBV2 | ATLTDRGSYEQY
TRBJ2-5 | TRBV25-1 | ASSTIAGARETQY
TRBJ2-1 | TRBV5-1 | ASSYNSNEQF
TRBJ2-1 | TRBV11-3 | ASSDRTGNNEQF
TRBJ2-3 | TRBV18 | ASSPPVTDTQY
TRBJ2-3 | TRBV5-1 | ASSSGTDHTDTQY
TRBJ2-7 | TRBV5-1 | ASSSPGTDYEQY
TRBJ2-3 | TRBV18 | ASSPRGIWASGVRTDTQY
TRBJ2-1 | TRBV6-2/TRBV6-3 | ASSYGSGIRNEQF
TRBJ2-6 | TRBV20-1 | SASLSRLSGANVLT
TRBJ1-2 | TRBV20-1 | SASGQYYGYT
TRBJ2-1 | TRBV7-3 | ASSLRAGLYNEQF
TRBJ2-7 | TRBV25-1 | ASSDPYYGESYVQY
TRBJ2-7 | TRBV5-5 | ASSRGTGKVHEQY
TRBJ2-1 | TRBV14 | ATGRDSSYNEQF
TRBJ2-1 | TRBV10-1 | ASSELAGSGPPQF
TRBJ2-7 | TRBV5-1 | ASSPPGHEQY
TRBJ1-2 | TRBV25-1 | ASSVGPGSNYGYT
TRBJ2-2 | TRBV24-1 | ATRLETGELF
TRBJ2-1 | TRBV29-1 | SVPDRVNEQF
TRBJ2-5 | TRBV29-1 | SVGGAAQETQY
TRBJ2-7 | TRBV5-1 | ASSLEALATNEQY
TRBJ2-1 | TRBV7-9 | ARGSPYEQF
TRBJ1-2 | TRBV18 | ASSRDRATNYGYT
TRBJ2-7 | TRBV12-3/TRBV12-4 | ASSLGGLWEQY
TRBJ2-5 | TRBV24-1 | ATSDLPRSGGQTQY
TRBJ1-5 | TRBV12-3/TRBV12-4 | ASSFRGSNQPQH
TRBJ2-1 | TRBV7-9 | ASSDGGFYNEQF
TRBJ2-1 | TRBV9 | ASSVAGQLSSYNEQF
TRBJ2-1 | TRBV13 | ASSLTPDEREQF
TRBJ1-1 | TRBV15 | ATSRDTGGGGAF
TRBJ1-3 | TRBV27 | ASSLSGWETEGNTIY